Below, one T cell receptor (beta chain) is given with its context. This specimen belongs to a study of blood T cell repertoires in COVID-19. Study-level information: Sites in the United States, Italy and Spain provided acute and convalescent COVID-19 samples.

Data came from immunoSEQ multiplex PCR; TCRdb stores just in-frame clones and leaves some out. The sample includes 150,000 to 200,000 clones, 80% to 90% of them seen just once. Trimming removed 5 bases at V and 3 bases at J, with 20 bases between. This CDR3 has 16 amino acids. Germline V gene lookup returns CDR1 LGHNT and CDR2 FRNRAP. This chain uses TRBV12-5 with TRBJ2-7, with TRBD2 as a possible D gene (6 bases). The receptor comes from a human donor in a cohort sampled during active COVID-19. The sequenced sample consisted of peripheral blood. CDR3 loop: CASGVLPGTYIYEQYF. CDR3 sequence (DNA): TGTGCTAGTGGTGTCCTCCCTGGGACTTACATCTACGAGCAGTACTTC.